This TCR beta chain comes out of a study of T cell repertoires in cytomegalovirus infection. Across the whole study: It was the public TCR beta signatures that indicated both CMV infection and matching HLA type. Findings of the study overall: HLA-C-restricted CMV clonotypes gave the most frequent clonotype in two of eight donors.

The germline V and J ends were trimmed by 1 base and 2 bases, with 12 bases remaining between them. This CDR3 contains 16 residues. Germline loops: CDR1 SGHTA, CDR2 FQGTGA. With respect to this clonotype: Its antigen is undetermined.

TCRdb re-called the reads with MiXCR, one entry per CDR3 protein. The repertoire consists of around 900,000 distinct CDR3 sequences, with less than 35% occurring once and the leading ten covering around 15%. This receptor was taken from a human donor in good health (CMV status not recorded). Some clones in this sample may be carry-over from other donors' samples. Material: cultured CD8+ T cells from PBMCs, obtained from culture after CMV antigen stimulation. This rearrangement joins TRBV7-3 to TRBJ2-1, with TRBD2 as a possible D gene (5 bases). The chain's CDR3 is CASSLRGPGAYNEQFF. In DNA form, the CDR3 reads TGTGCCAGCAGCTTAAGAGGACCCGGGGCCTACAATGAGCAGTTCTTC.